This note documents a single T cell receptor (beta chain) sequence. The specificity of this receptor is unknown. No much larger clone exists at a distance of one base, and base qualities are not known. Patients with autoimmune disease history or receiving systemic immunosuppression were excluded from the trial. Peripheral blood for TCR sequencing was collected from all dose cohorts at baseline, on cycle 4 day 1, and on cycle 7 day 1. Samples came from an open-label, multicenter, first-in-human phase I dose-escalation trial of ivuxolimab. The trial enrolled adults with locally advanced or metastatic head and neck squamous cell, hepatocellular, melanoma or renal cell carcinoma. Before TCR sequencing, CD4+ and CD8+ T cells were separately sorted from peripheral blood. This sample was included in a study of OX40 agonist ivuxolimab in advanced cancers. About the full investigation: The costimulatory receptor OX40 (CD134) was targeted by ivuxolimab, a fully human IgG2 agonistic monoclonal antibody. Intravenous ivuxolimab was administered to patients every 2 weeks at six dose levels: 0.01, 0.1, 0.3, 1.5, 3 and 10 mg/kg. Among the 52 dose-escalation patients, 19 had hepatocellular carcinoma, around 15 melanoma, 9 renal cell carcinoma and 9 head and neck cancer. In the dose-escalation cohort, roughly 80% of patients were male, and the mean age was about 55 years, with a range of roughly 23 to 85. Patients were allowed to have had prior anti-PD-1, anti-PD-L1 or anti-CTLA-4 therapy, and around 40% of the dose-escalation patients had previously received checkpoint inhibitors. Partial responses occurred in three dose-escalation patients, of whom one had hepatocellular carcinoma and two had cutaneous melanoma. Peripheral TCRbeta sequencing aimed to test whether ivuxolimab altered TCR sequence diversity and caused clonal T-cell expansion. The paper covers the monotherapy dose-escalation part of the phase I ivuxolimab trial, which included N = 52 patients.

General conclusions and limits of the study: In the 0.1-3.0 mg/kg groups, partial responders were among the patients with the lowest normalized peripheral clonal expansion, particularly in CD8+ T cells. After ivuxolimab, expanded clones were on average more numerous among CD8+ T cells than among CD4+ T cells. Which antigens the clonally expanded peripheral T cells were specific for was not determined. At doses of 0.1 to 3.0 mg/kg, clonal expansion of both CD4+ and CD8+ blood T cells was observed from baseline to week 6. Low levels of normalized T-cell clonal expansion were also seen in some nonresponding patients.

From its cysteine to its phenylalanine, the CDR3 spans 15 amino acids. The entry retains the CDR3 DNA only, 45 bases that are in frame from base 1. Relative to germline, V is missing 2 bases and J is missing 8 bases, with 8 bases of the junction outside any gene match. CDR1 and CDR2 are drawn from the germline V gene: KGHSH, LQKENI. To sequence the TCRbeta CDR3 region, genomic DNA was isolated from the sorted cells. The immunoSEQ Assay was used for sequencing of TCRbeta CDR3 regions. What TCRdb holds here is the immuneACCESS table cut down to in-frame rearrangements. Part of the clones is not present; checked against another copy, under half of the missing clones reflect an unresolved V gene, and the others are unexplained. The sample has about 75,000 clones on record, about nine tenths of them singletons. The ten largest clones add up to roughly 0.38% of the sample.

This specimen was CD4+ or CD8+ T cells sorted from blood, taken in a trial of the OX40 agonist ivuxolimab. The chain joins TRBV18 to TRBJ2-1; 8 central nucleotides agree with TRBD1. The receptor comes from an adult with an advanced solid tumor such as melanoma, head and neck, liver or kidney cancer. The sequenced DNA: TGTGCCAGCTCACCAAACCAGGGGGCCGGCGATGAGCAGTTCTTC. Its amino acids are CASSPNQGAGDEQFF.